The 5 T cell receptor beta chains presented below share a single source sample, sequenced in a study of T-cell reconstitution after alpha-beta-depleted transplantation in children. The TCRbeta library incorporated unique molecular identifiers. Via MiXCR, TCRdb re-called the PCR reads, giving one row per CDR3 protein. The sample has 200,000 to 250,000 distinct CDR3 sequences, around 9.6% seen once. Specimen: PBMCs from the stem cell graft donor, collected from the stem cell graft. Source of these receptors: a human donor who donated a stem cell graft to a child with acute lymphoblastic leukemia.

V gene TRBV5-6 combines with J gene TRBJ2-1; weak D call: TRBD2 (6 bases). Between the trimmed V and J ends, which lost 2 bases and 1 base, there was a span of 13 bases. The CDR3 contains 16 residues. Germline CDR1 and CDR2: SGHDT and YYEEEE. This CDR3 is CASSFQAGSSYNEQFF. The CDR3 DNA is TGTGCCAGCAGCTTCCAGGCGGGGTCGTCCTACAATGAGCAGTTCTTC. The whole variable domain, filled in from reference TRBV5-6 and TRBJ2-1, reads DAGVTQSPTHLIKTRGQQVTLRCSPKSGHDTVSWYQQALGQGPQFIFQYYEEEERQRGNFPDRFSGHQFPNYSSELNVNALLLGDSALYLCASSFQAGSSYNEQFFGPGTRLTVL.

This chain joins TRBV19 and TRBJ1-1, with D possibly TRBD1 on 5 matching bases. This CDR3 region has 13 residues. From germline, CDR1 is LNHDA and CDR2 SQIVND (reference sequence). V lost 6 bases to trimming and J lost 5 bases, with 13 bases between them. DNA of the CDR3: TGTGCCAGTAGGGGGCCCGGGGGGACTGAAGCTTTCTTT. Amino acids: CASRGPGGTEAFF.

The genes are TRBV30 and TRBJ1-1, with D perhaps TRBD1 (5 bases). CDR1 GTSNPN and CDR2 SVGIG come from the germline V gene (reference sequence). V dropped 5 bases and J dropped 7 bases, with 11 bases sitting between them. The CDR3 runs 11 residues. CDR3 bases: TGTGCCTGGTTTCGGGGCCTTGAAGCTTTCTTT. This encodes CAWFRGLEAFF.

This sequence joins TRBV12-3 or TRBV12-4 and TRBJ2-5, with 10 bases identical to TRBD2. The CDR3 has 16 amino acids. V lost 5 bases and J lost 0; bases outside the gene matches: 6. DNA of the CDR3: TGTGCCAGCAGTCCCCCACTAGCGGGGTACCAAGAGACCCAGTACTTC. Amino acids: CASSPPLAGYQETQYF.

This clonotype has a handful of counts. The genes are TRBV18 and TRBJ1-1; D is uncertain. CDR1 is KGHSH, CDR2 LQKENI, per germline. The CDR3 has 14 residues. Trimming pared 5 bases from V and 1 base from J, leaving 11 bases between. The CDR3 nucleotides read TGTGCCAGCTCAGACGCGAGGGAGAACACTGAAGCTTTCTTT. It specifies CASSDARENTEAFF.